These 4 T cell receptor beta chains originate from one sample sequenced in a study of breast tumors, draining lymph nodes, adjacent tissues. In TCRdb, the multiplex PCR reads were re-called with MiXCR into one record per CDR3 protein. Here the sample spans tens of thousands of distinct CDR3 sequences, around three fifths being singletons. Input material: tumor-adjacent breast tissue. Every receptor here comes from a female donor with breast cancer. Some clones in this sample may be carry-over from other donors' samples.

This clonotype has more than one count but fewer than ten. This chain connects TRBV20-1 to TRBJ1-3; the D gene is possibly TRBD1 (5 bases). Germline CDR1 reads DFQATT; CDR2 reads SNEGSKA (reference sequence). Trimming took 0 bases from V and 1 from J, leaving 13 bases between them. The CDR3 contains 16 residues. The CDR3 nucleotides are TGCAGTGCTAGAGAGACGGGCAGGGTGTCTGGAAACACCATATATTTT. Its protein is CSARETGRVSGNTIYF.

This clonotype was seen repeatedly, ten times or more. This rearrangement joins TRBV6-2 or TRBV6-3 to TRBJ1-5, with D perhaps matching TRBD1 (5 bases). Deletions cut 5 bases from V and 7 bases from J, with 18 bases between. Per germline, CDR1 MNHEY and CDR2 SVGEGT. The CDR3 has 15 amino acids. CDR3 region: CASSKGAAEGQPQHF. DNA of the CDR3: TGTGCCAGCAGTAAGGGAGCCGCCGAGGGGCAGCCCCAGCATTTT.

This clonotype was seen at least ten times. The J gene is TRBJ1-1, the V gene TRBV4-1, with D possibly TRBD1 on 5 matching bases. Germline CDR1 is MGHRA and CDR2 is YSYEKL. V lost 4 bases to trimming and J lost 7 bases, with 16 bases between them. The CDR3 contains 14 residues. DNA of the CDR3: TGCGCCAGCAGCCGGACTCCGGGGCAGGGTGAAGCTTTCTTT. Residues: CASSRTPGQGEAFF.

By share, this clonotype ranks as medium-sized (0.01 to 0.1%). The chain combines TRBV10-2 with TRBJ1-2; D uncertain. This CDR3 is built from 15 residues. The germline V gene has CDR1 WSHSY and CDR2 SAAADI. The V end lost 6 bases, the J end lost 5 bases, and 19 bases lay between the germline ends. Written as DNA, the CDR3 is TGCGCCAGCAGGGATTGGCAAGGAGGGCGGTATGGCTACACCTTC. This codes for CASRDWQGGRYGYTF.